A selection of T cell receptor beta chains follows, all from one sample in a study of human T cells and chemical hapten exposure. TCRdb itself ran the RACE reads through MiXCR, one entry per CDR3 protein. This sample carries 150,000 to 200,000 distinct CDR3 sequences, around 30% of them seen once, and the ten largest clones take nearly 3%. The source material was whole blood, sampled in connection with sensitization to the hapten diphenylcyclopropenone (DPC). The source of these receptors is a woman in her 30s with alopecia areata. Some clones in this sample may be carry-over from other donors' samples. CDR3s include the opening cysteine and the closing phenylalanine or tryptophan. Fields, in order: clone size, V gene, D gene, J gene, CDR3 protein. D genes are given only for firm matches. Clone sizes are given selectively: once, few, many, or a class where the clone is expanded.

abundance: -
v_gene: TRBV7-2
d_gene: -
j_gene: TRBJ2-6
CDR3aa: CASSSGSGANVLTF

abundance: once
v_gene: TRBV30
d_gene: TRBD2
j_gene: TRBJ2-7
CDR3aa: CAWRPLAGDHEQYF

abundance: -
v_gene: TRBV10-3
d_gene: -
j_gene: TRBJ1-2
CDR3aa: CAIRGRVLGYTF

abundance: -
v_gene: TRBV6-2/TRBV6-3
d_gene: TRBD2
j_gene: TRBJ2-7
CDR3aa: CASSYESGGAYEQYF

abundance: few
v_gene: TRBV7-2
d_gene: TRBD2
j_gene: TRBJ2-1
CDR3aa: CASTPGGSSYNEQFF

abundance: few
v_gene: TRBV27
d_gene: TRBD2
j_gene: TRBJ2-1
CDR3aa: CASSFRLAGPPITYNEQFF

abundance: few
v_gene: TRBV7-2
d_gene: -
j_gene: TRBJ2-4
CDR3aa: CASSLDAFRNIQYF

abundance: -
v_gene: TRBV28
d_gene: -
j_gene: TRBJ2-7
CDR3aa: CASSPSRGEFYYEQYF

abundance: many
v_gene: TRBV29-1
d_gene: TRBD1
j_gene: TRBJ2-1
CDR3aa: CSVSETGNEQFF

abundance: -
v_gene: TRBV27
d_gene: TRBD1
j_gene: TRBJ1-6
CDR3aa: CASSDRAPNSPLHF

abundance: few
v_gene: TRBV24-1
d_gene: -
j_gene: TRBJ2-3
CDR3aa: CATNSGSSSTDTQYF

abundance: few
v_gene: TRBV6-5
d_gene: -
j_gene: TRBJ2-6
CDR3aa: CASSYFTASSGANVLTF

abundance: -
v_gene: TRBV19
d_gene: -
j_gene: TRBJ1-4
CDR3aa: CASNPLGGGGKLFF

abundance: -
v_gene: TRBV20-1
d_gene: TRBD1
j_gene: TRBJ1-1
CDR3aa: CSAPQGYTEAFF

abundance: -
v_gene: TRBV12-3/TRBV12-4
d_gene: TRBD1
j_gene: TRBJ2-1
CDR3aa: CASTSGQGYNEQFF

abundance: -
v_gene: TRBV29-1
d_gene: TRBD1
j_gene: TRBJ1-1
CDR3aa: CSVVDRVNTEAFF

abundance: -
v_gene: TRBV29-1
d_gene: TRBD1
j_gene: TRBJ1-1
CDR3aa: CSVVQGASTEAFF

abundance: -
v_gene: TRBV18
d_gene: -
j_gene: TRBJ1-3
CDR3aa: CASSPSPLTLSGNTIYF

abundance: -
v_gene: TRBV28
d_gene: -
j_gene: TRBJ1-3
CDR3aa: CASSSPTILISGNTIYF

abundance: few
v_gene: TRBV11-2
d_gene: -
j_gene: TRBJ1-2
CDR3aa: CASSLEGTHYGYTF

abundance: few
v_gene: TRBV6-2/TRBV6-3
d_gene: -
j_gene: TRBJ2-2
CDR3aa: CASSGDKNTGELFF

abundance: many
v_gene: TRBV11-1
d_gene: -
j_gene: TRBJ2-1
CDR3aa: CASSFRGTGNEQFF

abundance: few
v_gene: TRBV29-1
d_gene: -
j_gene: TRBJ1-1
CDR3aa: CSALVIDTEAFF

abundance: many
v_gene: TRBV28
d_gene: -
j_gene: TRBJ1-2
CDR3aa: CASSSGRFGFGYTF

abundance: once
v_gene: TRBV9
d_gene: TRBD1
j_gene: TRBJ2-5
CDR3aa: CASSVAGTVETQYF

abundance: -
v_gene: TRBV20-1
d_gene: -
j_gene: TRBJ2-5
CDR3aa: CSASVSRRETQYF

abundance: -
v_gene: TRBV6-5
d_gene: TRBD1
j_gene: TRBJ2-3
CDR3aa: CASVPGTDNCTDTQYF

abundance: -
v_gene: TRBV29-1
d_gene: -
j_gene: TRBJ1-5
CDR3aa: CSVEIGGADQPQHF

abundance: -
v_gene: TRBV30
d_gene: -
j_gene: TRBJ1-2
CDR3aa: CAWSGGRELKSPDYGYTF

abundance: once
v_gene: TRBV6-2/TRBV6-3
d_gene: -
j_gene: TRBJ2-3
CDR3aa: CASSSDPARADTQYF

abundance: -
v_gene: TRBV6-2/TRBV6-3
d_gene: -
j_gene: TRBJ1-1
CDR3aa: CASRLVSQGWVVNTEAFF

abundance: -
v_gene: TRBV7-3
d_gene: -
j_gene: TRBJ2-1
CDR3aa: CASSLTGTGNEQFF

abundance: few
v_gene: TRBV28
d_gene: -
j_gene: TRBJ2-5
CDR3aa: CASSLGRNRQETQYF

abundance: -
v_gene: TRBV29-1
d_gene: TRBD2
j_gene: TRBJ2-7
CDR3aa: CSVEDPSGYEQYF

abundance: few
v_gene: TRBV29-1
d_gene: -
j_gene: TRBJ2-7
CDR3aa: CSVEGLGGLRYEQYF

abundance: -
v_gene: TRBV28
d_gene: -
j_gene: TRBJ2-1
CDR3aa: CATTGRGLPGYF

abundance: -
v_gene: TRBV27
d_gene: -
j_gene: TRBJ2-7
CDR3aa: CASSPWDALYEQYF

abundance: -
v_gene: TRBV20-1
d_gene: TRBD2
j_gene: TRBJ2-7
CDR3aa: CSARDAGAGGPAEQYF

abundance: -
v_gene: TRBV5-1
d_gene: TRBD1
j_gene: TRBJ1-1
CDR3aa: CASSLDRGDTEAFF

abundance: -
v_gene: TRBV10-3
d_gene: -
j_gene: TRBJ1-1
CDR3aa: CAISERGNTEAFF

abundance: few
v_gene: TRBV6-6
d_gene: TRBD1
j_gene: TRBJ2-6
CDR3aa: CASLRTGGISGANVLTF

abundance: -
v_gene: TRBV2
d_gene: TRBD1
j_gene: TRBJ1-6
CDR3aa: CASRGQGTTSPLHF

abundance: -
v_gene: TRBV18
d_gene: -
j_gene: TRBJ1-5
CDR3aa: CASSRTDNQPQHF

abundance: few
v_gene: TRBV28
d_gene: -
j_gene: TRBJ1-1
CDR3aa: CASRPAGVGSEAFF

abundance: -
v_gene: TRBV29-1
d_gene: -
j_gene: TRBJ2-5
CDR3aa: CSVAYRSQETQYF

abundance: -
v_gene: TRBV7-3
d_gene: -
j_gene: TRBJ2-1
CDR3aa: CASSLEAASYNEQFF

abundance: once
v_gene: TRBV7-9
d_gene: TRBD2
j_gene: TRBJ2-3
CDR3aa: CASTTLGTSGYTQYF

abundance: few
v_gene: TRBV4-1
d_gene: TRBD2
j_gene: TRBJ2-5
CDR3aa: CASSQIGTSGKEKTQYF

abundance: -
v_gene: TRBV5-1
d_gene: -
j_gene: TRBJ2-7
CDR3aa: CASSLALLGDRDEQYF

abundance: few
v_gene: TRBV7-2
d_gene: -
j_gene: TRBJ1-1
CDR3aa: CASSLRSSNTEAFF

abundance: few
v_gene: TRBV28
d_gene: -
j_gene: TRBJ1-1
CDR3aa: CASSFSQGLGLTEAFF

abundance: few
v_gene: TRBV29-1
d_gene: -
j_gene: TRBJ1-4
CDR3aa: CSVEDQGREKLFF

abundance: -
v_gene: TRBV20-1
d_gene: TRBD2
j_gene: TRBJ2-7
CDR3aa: CSARAPDPSGGSYEQYF

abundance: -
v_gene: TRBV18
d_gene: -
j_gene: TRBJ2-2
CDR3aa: CASSPQAGRNTGELFF

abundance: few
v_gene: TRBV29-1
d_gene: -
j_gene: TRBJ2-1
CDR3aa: CSVVRANGDEQFF

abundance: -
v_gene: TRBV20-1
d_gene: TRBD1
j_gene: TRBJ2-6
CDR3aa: CSAPGQGAGGANVLTF

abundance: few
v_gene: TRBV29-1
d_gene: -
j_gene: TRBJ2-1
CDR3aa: CSVDRVSGYNEQFF

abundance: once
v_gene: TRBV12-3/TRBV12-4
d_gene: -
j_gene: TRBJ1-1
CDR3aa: CASKSGVNTEAFF